This T cell receptor (beta chain) was identified during a study of brain T cells in children with intractable seizures. Only in-frame clones appear in the TCRdb table, and some are missing; sequencing was by immunoSEQ multiplex PCR. Here the sample spans approximately 330,000 clones, 93% being singletons. V dropped 0 bases and J dropped 4; count of bases not matched to a gene: 12. Germline V gene sequence: CDR1 SGDLS, CDR2 YYNGEE. CDR3 length: 18 residues. Time point indicated: blood from clinic visit 5 months post-surgery; TSC patient then seizure free. Pre-surgery treatment included at least one anti-epileptic drug.

This specimen consisted of peripheral blood, obtained roughly 5 months after surgery. This clonotype originated in a boy under two years old with tuberous sclerosis and intractable seizures. The V gene is TRBV9, the J gene TRBJ2-5; 10 bases are a match to TRBD2. The chain's CDR3 is CASSVGAGGTTIGETQYF. DNA for the CDR3: TGTGCCAGCAGCGTAGGAGCGGGAGGGACCACCATAGGAGAGACCCAGTACTTC.